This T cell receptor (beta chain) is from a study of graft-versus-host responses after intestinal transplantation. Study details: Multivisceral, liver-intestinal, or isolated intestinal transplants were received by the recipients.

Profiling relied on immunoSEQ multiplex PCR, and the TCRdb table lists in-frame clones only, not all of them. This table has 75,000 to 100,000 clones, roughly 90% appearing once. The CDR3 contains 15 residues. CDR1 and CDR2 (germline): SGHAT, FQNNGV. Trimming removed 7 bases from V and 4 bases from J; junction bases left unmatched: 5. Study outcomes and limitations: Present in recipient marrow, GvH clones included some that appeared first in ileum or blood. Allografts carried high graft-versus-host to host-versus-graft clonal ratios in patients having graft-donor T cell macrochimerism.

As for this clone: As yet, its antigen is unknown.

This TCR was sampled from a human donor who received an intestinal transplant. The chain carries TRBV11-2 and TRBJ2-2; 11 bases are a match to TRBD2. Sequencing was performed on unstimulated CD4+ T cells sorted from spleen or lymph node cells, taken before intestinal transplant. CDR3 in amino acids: CASTRLAGPTGELFF. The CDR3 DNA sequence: TGTGCCAGCACTAGACTAGCGGGGCCCACCGGGGAGCTGTTTTTT.